Presented here are 14 T cell receptor beta chains from one specimen sequenced in a study of shared clonotypes between healthy human individuals (dated by TCRdb to 2018 to 2020). Library creation used the immunoSEQ multiplex PCR assay. TCRdb provides this immuneACCESS table in a form limited to in-frame rearrangements. Some clones are lacking; in checked studies, under half of them reflect an unresolved V gene, and why the rest are absent is not known. The sample table contains some 2,100,000 clones; only one count was recorded for around 93% of them. About 1.8% of the sample goes to the ten largest clones. CD8 naive samples were obtained by positive selection for CCR7 among CD45RO-negative cells, yielding a CD45RA+CCR7+ population from which TemRA cells were excluded. Source material: naive CD8+ T cells from PBMCs. The sample's cell subset or site label, in plain terms: CD45RA+CCR7+. Receptors originate from a man between 18 and 35 years old in good health. Some clones in this sample may be carry-over from other donors' samples.

This chain links TRBV4-2 with TRBJ1-5, with TRBD1 as a possible D gene (5 bases). Germline V gives CDR1 LGHNA, CDR2 YNFKEQ. The CDR3 contains 16 residues. With 1 base removed from V and 4 bases from J, the gap between germline ends came to 14 bases. The DNA for the CDR3 is TGTGCCAGCAGCCAAGGCGACAGACCTAATAATCAGCCCCAGCATTTT. Translation gives CASSQGDRPNNQPQHF.

The rearrangement links TRBV19 to TRBJ1-2; D not resolved. V was cut by 4 bases and J by 1 base, with 10 bases left in between. This CDR3 comprises 14 residues. Looked up from germline, CDR1 is LNHDA and CDR2 is SQIVND (reference sequence). The CDR3 loop reads CASSTPQDNYGYTF. CDR3 DNA: TGTGCCAGTAGTACCCCTCAGGATAACTATGGCTACACCTTC.

Notes on this clone: In the same sample, other DNA sequences code for this CDR3. The rearrangement joins TRBV29-1 to TRBJ2-3; D unclear. Germline V gives CDR1 SQVTM, CDR2 ANQGSEA. CDR3 length: 13 residues. V was clipped by 7 bases and J by 0 bases, with 11 bases between them. CDR3 nucleotides: TGCAGCGCCCGCGGCCTTAGCACAGATACGCAGTATTTT. Translation gives CSARGLSTDTQYF.

V gene TRBV7-9 combines with J gene TRBJ2-5, with D possibly being TRBD1 (6 bases). V was clipped by 0 bases and J by 4 bases, with 15 bases between them. The CDR3 runs to 16 residues. Per germline, CDR1 SEHNR and CDR2 FQNEAQ (reference sequence). CDR3 sequence (DNA): TGTGCCAGCAGCTTAGCGTTGTTGGGCAGGGGAGAGACCCAGTACTTC. Translation: CASSLALLGRGETQYF.

Of note for this clone: The sample has other DNA sequences that encode this CDR3 too. The chain couples TRBV28 to TRBJ2-7; 11 positions match TRBD1. CDR3 size: 15 residues. Germline V gene sequence: CDR1 MDHEN, CDR2 SYDVKM. Germline trimming cut 5 bases from V and 0 bases from J; bases unmatched to any gene: 3. The CDR3 DNA is TGTGCCAGCAGTAGGGACAGGGGGAGCTCCTACGAGCAGTACTTC. Translating gives CASSRDRGSSYEQYF.

The CDR3 loop is CASSFLPSRRAGQETQYF. The CDR3 DNA reads TGTGCCAGCAGCTTTCTCCCGTCTCGCCGGGCGGGTCAAGAGACCCAGTACTTC. J is TRBJ2-5 and V is TRBV7-9, with a possible D match to TRBD2 (5 bases). The CDR3 has 18 residues. V gave up 3 bases and J gave up 2 bases, with 22 bases separating them. Per germline, CDR1 SEHNR and CDR2 FQNEAQ (reference sequence).

Turning to this clone: Distinct nucleotide sequences in the sample also encode this CDR3. The chain links TRBV7-9 to TRBJ2-1; possibly TRBD2 for D (6 bases). The V gene lost 5 bases and the J gene lost 6 bases, with 14 bases spanning the gap. There are 14 residues in the CDR3. The germline CDR1 and CDR2 sequences are SEHNR and FQNEAQ (reference sequence). This CDR3 reads CASSLGGGANEQFF. CDR3 DNA sequence: TGTGCCAGCAGCCTTGGTGGAGGGGCCAATGAGCAGTTCTTC.

In its sample, this clone was seen a few times. The same CDR3 can be traced to other DNA sequences in this sample. The chain combines TRBV6-5 with TRBJ1-2, with D maybe TRBD1 (6 bases). The CDR3 length is 13 residues. The ends were cut back, 2 bases at V and 6 bases at J, with 10 bases in the middle. Germline V gene sequence: CDR1 MNHEY, CDR2 SVGAGI. This CDR3 is CASSYSRGNGYTF. The CDR3 nucleotides are TGTGCCAGCAGTTACAGCAGGGGCAATGGCTACACCTTC.

The V gene is TRBV9, the J gene TRBJ2-1, with TRBD2 identical over 9 bases. Germline V lookup: CDR1 SGDLS, CDR2 YYNGEE. The CDR3 is 16 amino acids. Trimming cost V 0 bases and J 7 bases; bases outside gene matches: 8. CDR3 DNA sequence: TGTGCCAGCAGCGTAGTTGCGGGAGGGCCTAAAAATGAGCAGTTCTTC. It is translated as CASSVVAGGPKNEQFF.

This chain connects TRBV4-1 to TRBJ2-5; tentatively, D is TRBD2 (5 bases). This CDR3 comprises 17 residues. Between the trimmed V and J ends, which lost 0 bases and 1 base, there was a span of 15 bases. CDR1 is MGHRA and CDR2 is YSYEKL in the germline V gene. The CDR3 DNA follows: TGCGCCAGCAGCCAAGATACGGGCCGGAGGTTCCAAGAGACCCAGTACTTC. The encoded protein is CASSQDTGRRFQETQYF.

This chain connects TRBV29-1 to TRBJ2-7; D remains ambiguous. The CDR3 runs 13 residues. Trimming removed 2 bases at V and 6 bases at J, with 14 bases between. Per the germline V gene, CDR1 is SQVTM and CDR2 is ANQGSEA. CDR3 protein: CSVEFPLGREQYF. The CDR3 region has the DNA TGCAGCGTTGAATTTCCCCTGGGCCGCGAGCAGTACTTC.

J is TRBJ2-1 and V is TRBV6-1; 10 bases map to TRBD2. Germline V gene data show CDR1 as MNHNS and CDR2 as SASEGT. Germline trimming cut 1 base from V and 8 bases from J; bases unmatched to any gene: 8. This CDR3 spans 16 amino acids. The CDR3 DNA is TGTGCCAGCAGTGAAGAGTTAGCGGGAGGTGGTTATGAGCAGTTCTTC. It specifies CASSEELAGGGYEQFF.

The chain links TRBV5-1 to TRBJ2-2; the match to TRBD2 covers 13 bases. V shed 1 base and J 4 bases; nucleotides not matched to a gene: 10. This CDR3 has 19 amino acids. Germline CDR1 and CDR2: SGHRS and YFSETQ. CDR3 residues: CASSLRGLAGVSSTGELFF. In nucleotides, the CDR3 is TGCGCCAGCAGCTTGAGAGGACTAGCGGGAGTCTCGAGCACCGGGGAGCTGTTTTTT. Together with reference TRBV5-1 and TRBJ2-2, the CDR3 gives the full variable domain: KAGVTQTPRYLIKTRGQQVTLSCSPISGHRSVSWYQQTPGQGLQFLFEYFSETQRNKGNFPGRFSGRQFSNSRSEMNVSTLELGDSALYLCASSLRGLAGVSSTGELFFGEGSRLTVL.

The rearrangement uses TRBV30 and TRBJ2-1; D unclear. The germline V gene encodes CDR1 GTSNPN and CDR2 SVGIG (reference sequence). Trimming cost V 2 bases and J 6 bases, with 11 bases left between them. The CDR3 length is 13 residues. For the CDR3, the DNA is TGTGCCTGGAGTCGGCGGTCCGCCAATGAGCAGTTCTTC. Protein product: CAWSRRSANEQFF.